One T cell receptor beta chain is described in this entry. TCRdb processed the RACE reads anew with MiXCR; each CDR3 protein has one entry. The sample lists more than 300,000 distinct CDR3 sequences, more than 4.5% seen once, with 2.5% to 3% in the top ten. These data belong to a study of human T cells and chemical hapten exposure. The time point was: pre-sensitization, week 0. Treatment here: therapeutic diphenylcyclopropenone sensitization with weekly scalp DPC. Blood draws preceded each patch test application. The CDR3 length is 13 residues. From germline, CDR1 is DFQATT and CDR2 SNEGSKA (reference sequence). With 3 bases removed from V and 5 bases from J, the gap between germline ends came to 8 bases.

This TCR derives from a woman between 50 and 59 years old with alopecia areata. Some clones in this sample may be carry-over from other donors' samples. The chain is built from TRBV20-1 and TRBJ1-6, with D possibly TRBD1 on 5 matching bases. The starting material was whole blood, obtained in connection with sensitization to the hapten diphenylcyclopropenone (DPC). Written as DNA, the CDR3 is TGCAGTGCTAGGGGACTGGATAATTCACCCCTCCACTTT. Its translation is CSARGLDNSPLHF.